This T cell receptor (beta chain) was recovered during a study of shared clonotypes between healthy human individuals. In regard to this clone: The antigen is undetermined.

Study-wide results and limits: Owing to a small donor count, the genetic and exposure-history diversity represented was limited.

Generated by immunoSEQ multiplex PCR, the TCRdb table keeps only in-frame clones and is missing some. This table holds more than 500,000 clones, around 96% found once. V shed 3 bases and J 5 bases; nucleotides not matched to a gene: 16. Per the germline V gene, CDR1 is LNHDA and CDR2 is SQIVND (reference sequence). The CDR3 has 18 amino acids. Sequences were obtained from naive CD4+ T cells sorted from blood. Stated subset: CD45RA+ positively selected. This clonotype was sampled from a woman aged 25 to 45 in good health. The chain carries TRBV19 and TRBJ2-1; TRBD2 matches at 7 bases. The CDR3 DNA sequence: TGTGCCAGTAGTATCTTTGGTTTGGCTAGCGGATTTAACAATGAGCAGTTCTTC. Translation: CASSIFGLASGFNNEQFF.